Shown below are 21 T cell receptor beta chains from a single sample sequenced in a study. TCRdb re-called the 5' RACE reads through MiXCR, storing one row per CDR3 protein. Of fewer than 80,000 distinct CDR3 sequences listed, about 20% are singletons. What was sequenced was memory CD4+ T cells sorted from a lymph node. The subset was: memory CD4+ T cells, CD4+CD45RO+CD25-. These receptors originate from a female donor with breast cancer.

The V and J genes are TRBV20-1 and TRBJ1-2; possible D gene TRBD1, 6 bases. Germline V gene sequence: CDR1 DFQATT, CDR2 SNEGSKA (reference sequence). The CDR3 consists of 14 residues. V lost 4 bases and J 8 bases, leaving 20 bases between the germline ends. CDR3 sequence: CSAKRGARLGGYTF. In DNA form, the CDR3 reads TGCAGTGCTAAAAGGGGGGCCCGATTGGGCGGCTACACCTTC.

The CDR3 loop is CASIRTRGMEKLFF. In DNA form, the CDR3 reads TGTGCCAGCATAAGGACAAGGGGAATGGAAAAACTGTTTTTT. V gene TRBV2 combines with J gene TRBJ1-4; D possibly corresponds to TRBD1 (5 bases). Trimming shortened V by 7 bases and J by 8 bases, and 17 bases separated the two germline ends. In germline, CDR1 is SNHLY, CDR2 FYNNEI. The CDR3 consists of 14 residues.

Here the CDR3 DNA reads TGTGCCAGCAGTGAACTTGGTGGGGATGGCTACACCTTC. The encoded protein is CASSELGGDGYTF. This chain links TRBV6-1 with TRBJ1-2; D not certain. Looked up from germline, CDR1 is MNHNS and CDR2 is SASEGT. The CDR3 sequence is 13 residues long. V gave up 2 bases and J gave up 6 bases, with 10 bases separating them.

Of note for this clonotype: A much bigger clone sits one base away, suggesting this may be a read error. The J gene is TRBJ1-5, the V gene TRBV6-5; D unresolved. Per the germline V gene, CDR1 is MNHEY and CDR2 is SVGAGI. The CDR3 spans 14 residues. CDR3 sequence: CASSTRQYNRPQHF. CDR3 coding DNA: TGTGCCAGCAGTACCCGTCAGTACAATCGGCCCCAGCATTTT.

This clonotype came up a few times. One end of the junction varies from germline; a read error may be responsible. J is TRBJ2-3 and V is TRBV28; 14 nucleotides match TRBD2. CDR1 is MDHEN and CDR2 is SYDVKM in the germline V gene. The length of the CDR3 is 15 residues. The CDR3 loop reads CASSGTSGSTDTQYF. Written as DNA, the CDR3 is TGTGCCAGCAGTGGGACTAGCGGGAGCACCGATACGCAGTATTTT.

CDR3 region: CASSLRTRPNNEQFF. In DNA, the CDR3 is TGTGCCAGCAGCCTTCGGACTCGACCAAACAATGAGCAGTTCTTC. The chain has TRBV12-3 or TRBV12-4 and TRBJ2-1, with D possibly matching TRBD2 (5 bases). This CDR3 region has 15 residues. V was pared by 6 bases and J by 5 bases, with 17 bases between.

This clonotype has at least ten counts. The J gene is TRBJ1-1, the V gene TRBV29-1; 7 bases map to TRBD1. Trimming removed 6 bases from V and 5 bases from J; junction bases left unmatched: 9. CDR1 is SQVTM and CDR2 is ANQGSEA in the germline V gene. The CDR3 is 13 amino acids. CDR3 in amino acids: CSVQRDSWTEAFF. The DNA of the CDR3 is TGCAGCGTCCAAAGGGACAGTTGGACTGAAGCTTTCTTT.

This clonotype occurred many times. The V and J genes are TRBV5-1 and TRBJ2-3; D gene ambiguous. The ends were cut back, 3 bases at V and 1 base at J, with 12 bases in the middle. The CDR3 has 15 amino acids. Germline V gene data show CDR1 as SGHRS and CDR2 as YFSETQ. In nucleotides, the CDR3 is TGCGCCAGCAGCTCTGGCCCCCCGGGCACAGATACGCAGTATTTT. This encodes CASSSGPPGTDTQYF.

This clonotype was seen repeatedly, ten times or more. The J gene is TRBJ1-4, the V gene TRBV20-1; no firm D call. The CDR3 runs to 15 residues. In germline, CDR1 is DFQATT, CDR2 SNEGSKA (reference sequence). V gave up 1 base and J gave up 3 bases, with 12 bases separating them. The CDR3 loop reads CSARGWAEPNEKLFF. The CDR3 DNA reads TGCAGTGCTAGAGGGTGGGCGGAGCCTAATGAAAAACTGTTTTTT.

This clonotype was found many times. The J gene is TRBJ2-1, the V gene TRBV5-1; tentatively, D is TRBD1 (5 bases). This CDR3 is 13 amino acids long. The V end lost 3 bases, the J end lost 10 bases, and 14 bases lay between the germline ends. Germline CDR1 is SGHRS and CDR2 is YFSETQ. This CDR3 reads CASSSQGVSEQFF. CDR3 coding DNA: TGCGCCAGCAGCTCTCAGGGTGTGTCAGAGCAGTTCTTC.

This clonotype has a single count. A much larger clone sits a single nucleotide away, making a read error possible. The DNA for the CDR3 is TGCGCCAGCAGCTTGGGTGCGACGGTAAGCGGGGGCAATGAGCGGTTCTTC. Translated, it gives CASSLGATVSGGNERFF. The V call is TRBV5-1, the J call TRBJ2-1; 8 bases fit TRBD2. This CDR3 spans 17 amino acids. Germline V gives CDR1 SGHRS, CDR2 YFSETQ.

This clonotype has only a few counts. The CDR3, as DNA: TGTGCCAGCAGTCCTGTGCCAGGCTCTGGAAACACCATATATTTT. Protein product: CASSPVPGSGNTIYF. The rearrangement links TRBV6-1 to TRBJ1-3; unclear D gene. With 5 bases removed from V and 0 bases from J, the gap between germline ends came to 11 bases. CDR1 is MNHNS, CDR2 SASEGT, per germline. CDR3 length equals 15 residues.

The V call is TRBV20-1, the J call TRBJ2-1, with TRBD2 matching 16 bases. CDR3 length equals 16 residues. The junction had 4 bases not matched to a gene; V was cut back by 3 bases and J by 5 bases. Germline V gene lookup returns CDR1 DFQATT and CDR2 SNEGSKA (reference sequence). DNA of the CDR3: TGCAGTGCTAGCGGGACTAGCGGGAGGGCCAACAATGAGCAGTTCTTC. This gives the protein CSASGTSGRANNEQFF.

The chain combines TRBV29-1 with TRBJ2-7, with 11 bases fitting TRBD1. The V segment lost 7 bases and the J segment 3 bases; nucleotides outside the gene matches: 8. The CDR3 is made up of 14 amino acids. Germline-derived CDR1 and CDR2 are SQVTM and ANQGSEA. CDR3 in amino acids: CSASGTGGIYEQYF. The CDR3 DNA is TGCAGCGCTTCCGGGACAGGGGGGATCTACGAGCAGTACTTC.

In regard to this clonotype: Given the absence of the conserved phenylalanine or tryptophan at the CDR3 end, a read error is likely. The chain couples TRBV5-1 to TRBJ2-5; D may be TRBD1 (6 bases). CDR3 length: 14 residues. V dropped 6 bases and J dropped 2 bases, with 14 bases sitting between them. The germline CDR1 and CDR2 sequences are SGHRS and YFSETQ. CDR3 in amino acids: CASTIGTSQETQYL. CDR3 DNA: TGCGCCAGCACCATAGGGACATCACAAGAGACCCAGTACCTC.

The rearrangement links TRBV20-1 to TRBJ1-1; D might be TRBD1 (5 bases). The CDR3 has 15 residues. Trimming stripped 5 bases from V and 6 bases from J, with 22 bases between. Looked up from germline, CDR1 is DFQATT and CDR2 is SNEGSKA (reference sequence). The CDR3 DNA reads TGCAGTGCTGCAAAATTCGACAGTGCGAGGGCTGAAGCTTTCTTT. Its protein product is CSAAKFDSARAEAFF.

This sequence joins TRBV20-1 and TRBJ2-7, with D uncertain. There are 14 residues in the CDR3. Deletions cut 4 bases from V and 2 bases from J, with 15 bases between. The V gene's germline CDR1 is DFQATT and CDR2 SNEGSKA (reference sequence). CDR3 bases: TGCAGTGCTAAGGAGCAAATCACTACCTACGAGCAGTACTTC. This translates into CSAKEQITTYEQYF.

This clonotype was observed at least ten times. V usage is TRBV20-1 and J usage is TRBJ1-1, with 8 bases matching TRBD1. Germline V gene sequence: CDR1 DFQATT, CDR2 SNEGSKA (reference sequence). The CDR3 runs 15 residues. V dropped 1 base and J dropped 4; count of bases not matched to a gene: 8. The DNA for the CDR3 is TGCAGTGCTAGAGGGGGTACAGGGGGAATCACTGAAGCTTTCTTT. It yields the protein CSARGGTGGITEAFF.

This clonotype has more than one count but fewer than ten. This chain joins TRBV7-3 and TRBJ1-6; TRBD1 matches at 10 bases. There are 14 residues in the CDR3. Losses at the gene ends were 2 bases for V and 9 bases for J; bases not matched to a gene: 1. CDR1 SGHTA and CDR2 FQGTGA come from the germline V gene. The CDR3: CASSLGQGVSPLHF. In DNA form, the CDR3 reads TGTGCCAGCAGCTTAGGACAGGGGGTTTCACCCCTCCACTTT.

The rearrangement links TRBV2 to TRBJ2-7, with 7 bases identical to TRBD1. The CDR3 is 13 residues long. From germline, CDR1 is SNHLY and CDR2 FYNNEI. V gave up 4 bases and J gave up 9 bases; unmatched junction bases: 9. The CDR3: CASSVGDSKVQYF. The DNA for the CDR3 is TGTGCCAGCAGTGTAGGGGACAGCAAGGTGCAGTACTTC.

The V and J genes are TRBV20-1 and TRBJ1-6; 9 positions agree with TRBD1. This CDR3 is 15 amino acids long. Germline V lookup: CDR1 DFQATT, CDR2 SNEGSKA (reference sequence). The V and J ends lost 0 bases and 9 bases, in that order; junction bases with no gene match: 6. The CDR3 bases are TGCAGTGCTAGAGATTTCGGGACAGGGAGTTCACCCCTCCACTTT. Amino acids: CSARDFGTGSSPLHF.